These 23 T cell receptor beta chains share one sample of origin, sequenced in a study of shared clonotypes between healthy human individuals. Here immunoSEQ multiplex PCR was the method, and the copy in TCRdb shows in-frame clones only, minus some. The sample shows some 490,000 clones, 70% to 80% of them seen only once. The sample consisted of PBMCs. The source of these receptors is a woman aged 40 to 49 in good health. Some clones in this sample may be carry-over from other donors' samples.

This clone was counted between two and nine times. Written as DNA, the CDR3 is TGTGCCAGCAGACTCCCCGGGGGCACTAATGAAAAACTGTTTTTT. This translates into CASRLPGGTNEKLFF. V is TRBV6-1 and J is TRBJ1-4, with D maybe TRBD1 (6 bases). V was trimmed by 6 bases and J by 2 bases, leaving 13 bases between them. CDR1 is MNHNS and CDR2 is SASEGT in the germline V gene. The CDR3 totals 15 residues.

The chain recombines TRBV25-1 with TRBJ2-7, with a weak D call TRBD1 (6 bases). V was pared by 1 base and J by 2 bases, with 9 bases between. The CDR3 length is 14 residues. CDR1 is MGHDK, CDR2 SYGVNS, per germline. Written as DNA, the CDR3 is TGTGCCAGCAGTGAATCAGGGGTAACCTACGAGCAGTACTTC. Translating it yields CASSESGVTYEQYF.

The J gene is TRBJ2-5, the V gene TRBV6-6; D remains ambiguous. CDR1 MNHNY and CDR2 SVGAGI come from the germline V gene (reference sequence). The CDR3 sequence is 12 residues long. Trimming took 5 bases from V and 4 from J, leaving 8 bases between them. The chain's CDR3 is CASSQVGETQYF. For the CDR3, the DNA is TGTGCCAGCAGTCAAGTGGGAGAGACCCAGTACTTC.

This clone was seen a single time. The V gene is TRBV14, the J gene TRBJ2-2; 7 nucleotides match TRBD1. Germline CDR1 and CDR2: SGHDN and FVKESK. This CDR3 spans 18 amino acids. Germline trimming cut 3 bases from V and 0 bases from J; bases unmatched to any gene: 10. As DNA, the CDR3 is TGTGCCAGCAGCCACTCCCGGGACAGATATTCGAACACCGGGGAGCTGTTTTTT. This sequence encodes CASSHSRDRYSNTGELFF. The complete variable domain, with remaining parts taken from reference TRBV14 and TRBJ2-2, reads EAGVTQFPSHSVIEKGQTVTLRCDPISGHDNLYWYRRVMGKEIKFLLHFVKESKQDESGMPNNRFLAERTGGTYSTLKVQPAELEDSGVYFCASSHSRDRYSNTGELFFGEGSRLTVL.

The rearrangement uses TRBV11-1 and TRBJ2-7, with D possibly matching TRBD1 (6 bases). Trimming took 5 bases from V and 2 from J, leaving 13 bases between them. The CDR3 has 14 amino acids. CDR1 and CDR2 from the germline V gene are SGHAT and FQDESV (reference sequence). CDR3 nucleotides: TGTGCCAGCAGCCCCCGGACAGCGACCTACGAGCAGTACTTC. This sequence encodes CASSPRTATYEQYF.

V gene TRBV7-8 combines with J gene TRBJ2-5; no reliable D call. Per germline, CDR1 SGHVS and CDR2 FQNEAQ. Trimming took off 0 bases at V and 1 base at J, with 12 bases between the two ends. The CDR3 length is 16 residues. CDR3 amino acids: CASSLARAGVQETQYF. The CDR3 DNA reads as TGTGCCAGCAGCTTAGCTCGGGCAGGAGTCCAAGAGACCCAGTACTTC.

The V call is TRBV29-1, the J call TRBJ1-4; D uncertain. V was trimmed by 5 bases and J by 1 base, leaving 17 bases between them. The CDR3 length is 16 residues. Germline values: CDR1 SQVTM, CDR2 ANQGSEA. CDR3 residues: CSVYVSNWVTNEKLFF. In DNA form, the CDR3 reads TGCAGCGTTTATGTAAGTAACTGGGTAACTAATGAAAAACTGTTTTTT.

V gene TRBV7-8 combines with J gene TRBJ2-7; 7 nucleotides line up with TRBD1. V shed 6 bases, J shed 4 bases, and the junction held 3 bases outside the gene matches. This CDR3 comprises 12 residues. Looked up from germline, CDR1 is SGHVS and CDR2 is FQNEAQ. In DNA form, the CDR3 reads TGTGCCAGCAGTTGGGACAGATACGAGCAGTACTTC. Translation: CASSWDRYEQYF.

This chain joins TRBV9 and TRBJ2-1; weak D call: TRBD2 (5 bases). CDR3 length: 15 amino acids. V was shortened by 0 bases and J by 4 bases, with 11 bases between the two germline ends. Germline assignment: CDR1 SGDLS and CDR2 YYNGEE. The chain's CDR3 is CASSVAPRVYNEQFF. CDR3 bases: TGTGCCAGCAGCGTAGCTCCGAGGGTTTACAATGAGCAGTTCTTC.

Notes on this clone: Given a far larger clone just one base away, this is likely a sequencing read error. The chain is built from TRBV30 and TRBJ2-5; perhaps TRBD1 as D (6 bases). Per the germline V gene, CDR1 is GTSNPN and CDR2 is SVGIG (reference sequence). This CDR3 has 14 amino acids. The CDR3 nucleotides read TGTGCCTGGAGCCGACAGGTTCGACAAGAGACCCGGTACTTC. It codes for CAWSRQVRQETRYF.

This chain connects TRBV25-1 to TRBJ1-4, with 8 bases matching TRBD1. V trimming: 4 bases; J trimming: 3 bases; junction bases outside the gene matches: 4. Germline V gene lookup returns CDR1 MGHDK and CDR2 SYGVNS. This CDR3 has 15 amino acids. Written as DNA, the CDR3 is TGTGCCAGCAGTGCGCTCAGGGGGCCTAATGAAAAACTGTTTTTT. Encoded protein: CASSALRGPNEKLFF.

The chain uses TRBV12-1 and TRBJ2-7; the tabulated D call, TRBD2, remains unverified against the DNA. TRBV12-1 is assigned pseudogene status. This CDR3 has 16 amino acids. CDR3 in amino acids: CASSFARTSGDYEQYF. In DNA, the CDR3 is TGTGCCAGCAGCTTTGCTCGTACTAGCGGGGATTACGAGCAGTACTTC.

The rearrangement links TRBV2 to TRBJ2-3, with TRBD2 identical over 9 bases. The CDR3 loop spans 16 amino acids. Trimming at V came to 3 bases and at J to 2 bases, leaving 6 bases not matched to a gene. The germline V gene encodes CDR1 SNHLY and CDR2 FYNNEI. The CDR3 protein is CASSEPSGALTDTQYF. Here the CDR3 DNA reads TGTGCCAGCAGTGAGCCTAGCGGGGCCCTCACAGATACGCAGTATTTT.

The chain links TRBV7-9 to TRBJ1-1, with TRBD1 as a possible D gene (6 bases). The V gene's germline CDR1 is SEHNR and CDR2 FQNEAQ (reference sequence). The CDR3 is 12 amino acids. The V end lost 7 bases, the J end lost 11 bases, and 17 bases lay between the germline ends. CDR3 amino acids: CASTLGGLGAFF. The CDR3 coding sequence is TGTGCCAGCACCTTGGGGGGCTTGGGGGCTTTCTTT.

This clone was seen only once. CDR3 sequence reads: CASTPGQNYGYTF. CDR3 bases: TGTGCCAGCACTCCGGGACAAAACTATGGCTACACCTTC. The chain carries TRBV28 and TRBJ1-2; D is perhaps TRBD1 (6 bases). This CDR3 comprises 13 residues. V was shortened by 7 bases and J by 2 bases, with 11 bases between the two germline ends. Germline V gives CDR1 MDHEN, CDR2 SYDVKM.

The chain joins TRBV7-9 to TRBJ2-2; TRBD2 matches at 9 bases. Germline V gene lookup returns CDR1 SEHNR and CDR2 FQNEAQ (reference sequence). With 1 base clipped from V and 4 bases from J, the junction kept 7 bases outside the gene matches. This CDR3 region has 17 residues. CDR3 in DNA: TGTGCCAGCAGCTTAGGGAGCGGGAGGTCTCTCACCGGGGAGCTGTTTTTT. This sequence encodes CASSLGSGRSLTGELFF.

For the CDR3, the DNA is TGTGCCAGCAGCTTAACCCCGCTACGGACCACACTAAAATACAATGAGCAGTTCTTC. Amino acid sequence: CASSLTPLRTTLKYNEQFF. The V and J genes are TRBV7-2 and TRBJ2-1; D is unresolved. V was shortened by 2 bases and J by 4 bases, with 24 bases between the two germline ends. CDR3 length equals 19 residues. The germline V gene has CDR1 SGHTA and CDR2 FQGNSA.

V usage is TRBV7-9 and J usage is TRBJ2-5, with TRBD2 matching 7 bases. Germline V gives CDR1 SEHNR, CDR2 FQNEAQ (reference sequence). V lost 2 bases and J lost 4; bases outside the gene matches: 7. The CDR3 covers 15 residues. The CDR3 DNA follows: TGTGCCAGCAGCTTACAGTTCGGGAGGAGAGAGACCCAGTACTTC. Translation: CASSLQFGRRETQYF.

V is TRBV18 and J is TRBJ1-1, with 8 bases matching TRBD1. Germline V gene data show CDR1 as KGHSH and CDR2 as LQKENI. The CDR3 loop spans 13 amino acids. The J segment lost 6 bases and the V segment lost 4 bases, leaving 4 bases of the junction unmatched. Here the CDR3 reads CASSLKDRAEAFF. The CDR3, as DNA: TGTGCCAGCTCACTAAAGGACAGGGCTGAAGCTTTCTTT.

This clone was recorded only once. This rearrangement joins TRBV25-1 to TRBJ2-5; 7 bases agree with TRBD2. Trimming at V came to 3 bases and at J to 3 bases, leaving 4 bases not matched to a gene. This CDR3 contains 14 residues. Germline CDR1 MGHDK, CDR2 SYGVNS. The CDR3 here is CASSDWGGKETQYF. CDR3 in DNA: TGTGCCAGCAGTGATTGGGGAGGGAAAGAGACCCAGTACTTC.

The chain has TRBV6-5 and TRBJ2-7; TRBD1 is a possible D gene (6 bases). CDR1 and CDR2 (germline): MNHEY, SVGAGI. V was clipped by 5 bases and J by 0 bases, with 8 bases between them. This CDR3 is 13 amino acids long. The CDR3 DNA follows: TGTGCCAGCAGTCGGGACATCTCCTACGAGCAGTACTTC. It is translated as CASSRDISYEQYF.

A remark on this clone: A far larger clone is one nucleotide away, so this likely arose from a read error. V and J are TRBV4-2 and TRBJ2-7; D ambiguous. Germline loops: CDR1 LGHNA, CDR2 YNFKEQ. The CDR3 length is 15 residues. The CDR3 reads CASSRSESSSYGQYF. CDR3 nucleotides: TGTGCCAGCAGCCGAAGCGAGTCCTCCTCCTACGGGCAGTACTTC.

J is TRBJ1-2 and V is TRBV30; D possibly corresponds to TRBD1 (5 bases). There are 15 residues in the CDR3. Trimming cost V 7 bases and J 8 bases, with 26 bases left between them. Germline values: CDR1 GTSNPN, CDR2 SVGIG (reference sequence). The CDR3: CASLPWDRDSLGYTF. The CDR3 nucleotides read TGTGCCTCTTTGCCGTGGGATAGGGACTCCTTAGGCTACACCTTC.